This TCR beta chain was obtained from a study of shared clonotypes between healthy human individuals. Donors were Caucasian adults residing in Nashville, Tennessee, USA. An even split of each subset's genomic DNA across several immunoSEQ plates was performed. In the authors' methods: Owing to the provision of junction-only sequences devoid of quality scores by immunoSEQ, filtering differed. Profiled with immunoSEQ multiplex PCR; TCRdb holds only in-frame clones, not every one. V, J and clone size derive from that table, while D and trimming were established from the DNA sequence. Among some 2,400,000 clones listed, 90% to 96% were seen once. This CDR3 region has 13 residues. Trimming pared 5 bases from V and 8 bases from J, leaving 15 bases between. Germline V gives CDR1 LNHDA, CDR2 SQIVND (reference sequence).

The TCR was taken from a man in his late teens or twenties in good health. The material sequenced was naive CD4+ T cells sorted from blood. Regarding subset: CD45RA+ positively selected. The rearrangement joins TRBV19 to TRBJ1-2, with TRBD1 as a possible D gene (5 bases). CDR3 in amino acids: CASSVPGTYGYTF. The CDR3 DNA sequence: TGTGCCAGTAGTGTACCCGGGACGTACGGCTACACCTTC.